The present T cell receptor (beta chain) was sequenced within a study of identical twins (dated by TCRdb to about 2016). About the full investigation: To test whether fetal clonotypes persist, this study deep-sequenced TCR alpha and beta repertoires from monozygotic twins, from unrelated adults of various ages, and from cord blood. Replicate twin experiments were performed at different times using different library preparation protocols to rule out contamination.

Every donor in the study was a healthy Caucasian. Three pairs of female monozygotic twins, all aged about 18 to 29 years, were included in the twin cohort. The RNA used for TCR libraries was isolated from peripheral blood mononuclear cells. The library relied on 5' RACE. The sequencer listed for this sample is Illumina HiSeq 2000. A universal primer binding site was introduced by template switching, and a unique molecular identifier was present in the final cDNA, enabling accurate counting of TCR cDNA molecules. Specific primers in the conserved constant-segment region were used to synthesize first-strand cDNA for TCR alpha and beta chains. To control for contamination, every cDNA library was double barcoded, receiving both a SMART-Mk sample barcode and Illumina barcodes. Two successive PCR steps introduced TruSeq adapter sequences along with Illumina sample barcodes. Sequencing of the TCR alpha and beta cDNA libraries was done on the Illumina HiSeq platform using custom primers. The paper's data handling went like this. Unique molecular identifiers were extracted from raw reads with MiGEC, and CDR3 positions were determined with MiXCR. Recombination models were inferred per individual with the repgenHMM and IGoR tools using an EM algorithm. The tcR package in R was used for shared clonotype analysis, with sharing normalized by the product of cloneset sizes. Out-of-frame nonproductive sequences were analyzed to study raw recombination free of thymic and clonal selection effects. TCRdb's own reprocessing of the public reads used fastp at Q25 and MiXCR and kept productive beta chains. Duplicate CDR3 protein sequences are folded into a single record with the most common DNA and genes. For this entry, the V and J calls and clone size follow TCRdb and not the study's own pipeline. The sample table holds fewer than 800,000 distinct CDR3 sequences, of which about 7.1% were seen once. Jointly, the top ten make up about 1.5% of the sample.

This clonotype came up many times. This receptor's antigen is unknown. No much larger clone is present one base from it, and per-base qualities are unavailable. Results and caveats for the whole study, not just this receptor: Invariant T cells such as MAIT and iNKT could partly confound zero-insertion analyses, though diverse VJ usage argued against this for most clonotypes. Because the same donors could not be followed over many years, conclusions were based on cross-sectional statistical analysis. Compared with coincidental sharing between unrelated individuals, out-of-frame TCR alpha sequences shared between twins showed an excess of sequences with low generation probability. The excess sharing between twins in beta out-of-frame sequences was weaker because fewer shared sequences reduced the signal-to-noise ratio. In monozygotic twins, out-of-frame TCR alpha sharing was systematically underestimated by recombination models, although the models agreed with sharing between unrelated individuals. Abundant cord blood beta clonotypes had fewer insertions, young adult naive repertoires showed a similar but weaker trend, and memory repertoires showed no such trend.

The same specimen was also included in a second study, on yellow fever vaccine responses in identical twins. As that second study puts it: According to the authors, the vaccine-induced T cell response in identical twins seemed to be partly convergent and partly specific to each individual. The study precisely tracked vaccine-responding T cell clones in identical twins.

The sample was PBMCs. This TCR came from a woman aged 18-29 years in good health.

The CDR3 corresponds to CASSEAHVITDTQYF. At the DNA level, the sequence is TGTGCCAGCAGTGAAGCGCATGTCATCACAGATACGCAGTATTTT. The rearranged chain carries TRBV2 and TRBJ2-3; no D segment can be confidently identified. The germline V gene sets CDR1 to SNHLY and CDR2 to FYNNEI. The CDR3 numbers 15 residues from cysteine through phenylalanine. The retained sequence is limited to the CDR3, 45 bases, with the frame set at the first base. The junction shows trimming of 0 bases on V and 2 bases on J, plus 9 bases between the germline ends.